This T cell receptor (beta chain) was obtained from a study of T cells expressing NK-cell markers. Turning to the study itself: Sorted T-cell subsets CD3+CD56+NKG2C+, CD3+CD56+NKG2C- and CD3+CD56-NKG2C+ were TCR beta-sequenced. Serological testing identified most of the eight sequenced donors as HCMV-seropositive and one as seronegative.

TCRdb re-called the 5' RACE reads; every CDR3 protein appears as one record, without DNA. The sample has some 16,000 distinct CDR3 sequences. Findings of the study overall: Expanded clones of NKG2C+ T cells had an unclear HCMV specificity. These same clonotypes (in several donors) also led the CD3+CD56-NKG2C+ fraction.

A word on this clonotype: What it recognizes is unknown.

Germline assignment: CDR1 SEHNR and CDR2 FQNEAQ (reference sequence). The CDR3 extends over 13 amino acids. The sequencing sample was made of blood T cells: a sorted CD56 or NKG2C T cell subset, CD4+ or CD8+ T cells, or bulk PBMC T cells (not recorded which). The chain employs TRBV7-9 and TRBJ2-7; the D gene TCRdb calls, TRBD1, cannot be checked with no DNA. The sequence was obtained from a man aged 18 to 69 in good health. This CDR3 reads CASSIGQGYEQYF.